The 14 T cell receptor beta chains given below trace back to one sample, sequenced in a study of PD-1 blockade in classical Hodgkin lymphoma. Sequenced by immunoSEQ multiplex PCR; TCRdb stores in-frame clones only, minus some. The sample carries 10,000 to 15,000 clones, around 83% recorded once. Specified time point: cycle 4 day 1 (C4D1), after less than 7 weeks of nivolumab. All the patients suffered relapse after autologous stem cell transplantation, and brentuximab vedotin exposure differed. Researchers used magnetic negative selection to pull out pure CD4+ T cells from thawed PBMCs. The sample consisted of CD4+ T cells from blood, taken before the fourth cycle of nivolumab. These receptors originate from a human donor with classical Hodgkin lymphoma.

This chain connects TRBV6-4 to TRBJ2-1; D is perhaps TRBD2 (5 bases). This CDR3 is 15 amino acids long. Per the germline V gene, CDR1 is MRHNA and CDR2 is SNTAGT. Trimming shortened V by 6 bases and J by 5 bases, and 17 bases separated the two germline ends. The CDR3 sequence: CASSFEGLNNNEQFF. CDR3 nucleotide sequence: TGTGCCAGCAGCTTTGAGGGCCTCAACAACAATGAGCAGTTCTTC.

The chain combines TRBV11-3 with TRBJ1-1; D might be TRBD1 (5 bases). Germline-derived CDR1 and CDR2 are SGHNT and YENEEA. Trimming left V 3 bases short and J 1 base short, with 6 bases between. The CDR3 runs to 13 residues. CDR3 DNA: TGTGCCAGCAGCTTCCAGGGGAACACTGAAGCTTTCTTT. It yields the protein CASSFQGNTEAFF.

This clone has only one observation. This rearrangement joins TRBV10-3 to TRBJ2-2, with D unclear. V was pared by 9 bases and J by 6 bases, with 8 bases between. There are 11 residues in the CDR3. Germline CDR1 is ENHRY and CDR2 is SYGVKD. The CDR3 reads CAITAAGELFF. CDR3 in DNA: TGTGCCATTACGGCCGCCGGGGAGCTGTTTTTT.

J is TRBJ2-5 and V is TRBV9, with 9 bases identical to TRBD2. Germline V gene data show CDR1 as SGDLS and CDR2 as YYNGEE. This CDR3 spans 15 amino acids. The junction had 9 bases not matched to a gene; V was cut back by 4 bases and J by 5 bases. The CDR3 loop reads CASSQLAGEGETQYF. The CDR3 DNA sequence: TGTGCCAGCAGCCAACTAGCGGGCGAAGGGGAGACCCAGTACTTC.

This rearrangement joins TRBV11-2 to TRBJ2-7, with D perhaps TRBD1 (6 bases). The CDR3 has 15 residues. Germline V gene data show CDR1 as SGHAT and CDR2 as FQNNGV. The V end lost 0 bases, the J end lost 4 bases, and 13 bases lay between the germline ends. The CDR3 protein is CASSLDWNRAYEQYF. CDR3 coding DNA: TGTGCCAGCAGCTTAGATTGGAACAGGGCGTACGAGCAGTACTTC.

The chain combines TRBV28 with TRBJ2-7; the match to TRBD1 covers 8 bases. Germline lookup yields CDR1 MDHEN and CDR2 SYDVKM. The V gene end was trimmed by 3 bases and the J gene end by 6 bases; junction bases not matched to a gene: 10. The CDR3 spans 15 residues. This chain's CDR3 is CASSFVRQGAPEQYF. The CDR3 DNA is TGTGCCAGCAGTTTTGTTCGGCAGGGGGCGCCCGAGCAGTACTTC.

The genes are TRBV5-1 and TRBJ2-3; 8 nucleotides line up with TRBD2. The CDR3 length is 16 residues. V lost 7 bases to trimming and J lost 8 bases; unmatched junction nucleotides: 18. Germline CDR1 SGHRS, CDR2 YFSETQ. CDR3 sequence: CASSHTSGQGWGTQYF. CDR3 coding DNA: TGCGCCAGCTCGCACACTAGCGGCCAAGGGTGGGGTACGCAGTATTTT. The full variable domain, in which reference TRBV5-1 and TRBJ2-3 provide the parts outside the CDR3, is KAGVTQTPRYLIKTRGQQVTLSCSPISGHRSVSWYQQTPGQGLQFLFEYFSETQRNKGNFPGRFSGRQFSNSRSEMNVSTLELGDSALYLCASSHTSGQGWGTQYFGPGTRLTVL.

CDR3 nucleotides: TGTGCCAGCAGTTTTTTGGGCACTGAAGCTTTCTTT. Protein: CASSFLGTEAFF. The chain carries TRBV6-5 and TRBJ1-1; D gene uncertain. Trimming took off 4 bases at V and 4 bases at J, with 7 bases between the two ends. The CDR3 totals 12 residues. CDR1 and CDR2 (germline): MNHEY, SVGAGI.

The rearrangement uses TRBV7-2 and TRBJ1-5; a weak D match, TRBD1 (6 bases). This CDR3 contains 16 residues. V shed 1 base and J shed 7 bases, with 17 bases lying between them. CDR1 is SGHTA, CDR2 FQGNSA, per germline. The CDR3 nucleotides are TGTGCCAGCAGCTTAGAGGGGACAAGCTTTCGACAGCCCCAGCATTTT. Amino acids: CASSLEGTSFRQPQHF.

The chain links TRBV28 to TRBJ1-4; no reliable D call. V was shortened by 3 bases and J by 7 bases, with 3 bases between the two germline ends. Germline CDR1 is MDHEN and CDR2 is SYDVKM. The CDR3 loop spans 11 amino acids. CDR3 DNA: TGTGCCAGCAGTTTCGCTGAAAAACTGTTTTTT. Encoded protein: CASSFAEKLFF.

The chain employs TRBV7-2 and TRBJ2-3; the match to TRBD1 covers 10 bases. J lost 0 bases, V lost 5 bases, and 5 bases had no gene match. The germline CDR1 and CDR2 sequences are SGHTA and FQGNSA. The CDR3 consists of 16 residues. The chain's CDR3 is CASSRQGALSTDTQYF. The CDR3 DNA sequence: TGTGCCAGCAGCCGACAGGGGGCCCTTAGCACAGATACGCAGTATTTT.

The rearrangement joins TRBV11-3 to TRBJ2-7, with D unresolved. Germline assignment: CDR1 SGHNT and CDR2 YENEEA. The CDR3 spans 12 residues. Trimming left V 1 base short and J 4 bases short, with 5 bases between. CDR3 loop: CASSLAEYEQYF. The CDR3 DNA follows: TGTGCCAGCAGCTTAGCGGAGTACGAGCAGTACTTC.

V usage is TRBV5-1 and J usage is TRBJ1-3; D perhaps matches TRBD1 (6 bases). The CDR3 length is 13 residues. Germline loops: CDR1 SGHRS, CDR2 YFSETQ. Trimming shortened V by 3 bases and J by 2 bases, and 6 bases separated the two germline ends. The CDR3 loop reads CASSWDTGNTIYF. The DNA of the CDR3 is TGCGCCAGCAGCTGGGACACTGGAAACACCATATATTTT.

V is TRBV19 and J is TRBJ1-2; 7 positions agree with TRBD1. V shed 7 bases, J shed 4 bases, and the junction held 6 bases outside the gene matches. Germline-derived CDR1 and CDR2 are LNHDA and SQIVND (reference sequence). The CDR3 covers 13 residues. The CDR3 sequence is CASKRDSPYGYTF. The CDR3 nucleotides read TGTGCCAGTAAACGGGACAGTCCCTATGGCTACACCTTC.